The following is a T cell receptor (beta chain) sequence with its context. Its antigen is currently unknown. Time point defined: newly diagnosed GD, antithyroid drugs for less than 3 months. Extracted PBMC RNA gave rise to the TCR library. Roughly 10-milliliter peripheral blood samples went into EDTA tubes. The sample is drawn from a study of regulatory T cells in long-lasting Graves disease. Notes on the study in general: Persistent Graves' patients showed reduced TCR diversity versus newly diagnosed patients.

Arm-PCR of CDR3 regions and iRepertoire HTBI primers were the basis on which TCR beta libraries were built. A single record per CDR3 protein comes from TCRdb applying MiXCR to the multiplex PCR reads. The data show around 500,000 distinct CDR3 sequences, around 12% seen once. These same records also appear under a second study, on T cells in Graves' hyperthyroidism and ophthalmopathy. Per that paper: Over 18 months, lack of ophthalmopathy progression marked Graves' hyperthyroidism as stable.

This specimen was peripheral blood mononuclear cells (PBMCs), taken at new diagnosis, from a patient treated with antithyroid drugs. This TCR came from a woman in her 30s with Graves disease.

Here the CDR3 DNA reads TGTGCCAGCAGTTTTGTGGACTCTGGGGCCAACGTCCTGACTTTC. The encoded protein is CASSFVDSGANVLTF. The rearrangement uses TRBV6-5 and TRBJ2-6; D is uncertain. This CDR3 has 15 amino acids. Trimming removed 4 bases at V and 0 bases at J, with 7 bases between. Germline CDR1 is MNHEY and CDR2 is SVGAGI.